A selection of T cell receptor beta chains follows, all from one sample in a study of Graves' ophthalmopathy and Graves' hyperthyroidism. A single record per CDR3 protein comes from TCRdb applying MiXCR to the multiplex PCR reads. The data contain 900,000 to 1,200,000 distinct CDR3 sequences, approximately 35% of them singletons. The source material was peripheral blood or thyroid tissue (not recorded which). The receptors originated from an adult man with Graves' hyperthyroidism. Both conserved end residues are part of each CDR3. The D gene is left open where the match is weak. Clone size is stated in some rows and not others, as once, few, many or a class when expanded.

>TRBJ2-7|TRBD1|TRBV30|NA
CAWSSQTGFEQYF
TGTGCCTGGAGTTCCCAGACAGGGTTCGAGCAGTACTTC
>TRBJ1-5|NA|TRBV7-9|NA
CASSRGNSQPQHF
TGTGCCAGCAGCAGGGGTAACAGTCAGCCCCAGCATTTT
>TRBJ2-7|TRBD1|TRBV5-1|NA
CASSWTGGHPYEQYF
TGCGCCAGCAGCTGGACAGGGGGCCACCCCTACGAGCAGTACTTC
>TRBJ2-7|NA|TRBV20-1|once
CTTGPSRHYGYEQYF
TGCACCACAGGACCGAGTAGACACTATGGCTACGAGCAGTACTTC
>TRBJ1-2|TRBD1|TRBV19|NA
CASSLRQGLGYTF
TGTGCCAGTAGTCTTCGACAGGGGCTTGGCTACACCTTC
>TRBJ2-7|NA|TRBV29-1|NA
CSVPGLSYEQYF
TGCAGCGTTCCGGGTCTCTCCTACGAGCAGTACTTC
>TRBJ1-1|NA|TRBV7-9|NA
CATSLALSVNTEAFF
TGTGCCACCAGCTTAGCCTTGTCGGTGAACACTGAAGCTTTCTTT
>TRBJ1-2|NA|TRBV9|NA
CASSGSHYGYTF
TGTGCCAGCAGCGGGAGCCACTATGGTTACACCTTC
>TRBJ2-7|NA|TRBV4-1|many
CASSQVLQVSYEQYF
TGCGCCAGCAGCCAAGTTCTACAGGTTTCCTACGAGCAGTACTTC
>TRBJ2-5|TRBD2|TRBV2|once
CASGSWEGETQYF
TGTGCCAGCGGGAGCTGGGAGGGAGAGACCCAGTACTTC
>TRBJ2-7|NA|TRBV20-1|NA
CSATDGGSYEQYF
TGCAGTGCAACCGACGGGGGATCTTACGAGCAGTACTTC
>TRBJ2-7|NA|TRBV10-3|many
CAISESVGEQYF
TGTGCCATCAGTGAGTCGGTGGGTGAGCAGTACTTC
>TRBJ1-5|NA|TRBV18|NA
CASSPGSRGDNQPQHF
TGTGCCAGCTCACCAGGGTCGAGGGGCGATAATCAGCCCCAGCATTTT
>TRBJ1-5|TRBD1|TRBV9|many
CASSGGTELNQPQHF
TGTGCCAGCAGCGGCGGGACAGAACTCAATCAGCCCCAGCATTTT
>TRBJ2-7|TRBD2|TRBV7-2|NA
CASSYPGLAGGTYEQYF
TGTGCCAGCAGCTACCCAGGACTAGCGGGGGGGACCTACGAGCAGTACTTC
>TRBJ1-1|NA|TRBV12-3/TRBV12-4|many
CASSLAPLSLLAFF
TGTGCCAGCAGTCTCGCCCCGTTGAGTCTCCTAGCTTTCTTT
>TRBJ2-2|NA|TRBV15|many
CATSRDLNSGGELFF
TGTGCCACCAGCAGAGATCTTAATAGTGGCGGGGAGCTGTTTTTT
>TRBJ2-7|NA|TRBV10-3|NA
CAISSLMVYEQYF
TGTGCCATCAGCAGTTTAATGGTCTACGAGCAGTACTTC
>TRBJ1-3|TRBD1|TRBV10-3|many
CAIRSGQGENTIYF
TGTGCCATCAGGTCGGGACAGGGGGAAAACACCATATATTTT
>TRBJ1-1|NA|TRBV19|NA
CASSSRGRIAFF
TGTGCCAGTAGTTCCCGGGGGCGCATAGCTTTCTTT
>TRBJ2-7|TRBD1|TRBV12-3/TRBV12-4|many
CASTWTGRYEQYF
TGTGCCAGCACCTGGACAGGACGCTACGAGCAGTACTTC
>TRBJ2-6|NA|TRBV7-8|many
CASPPSGANVLTF
TGTGCCAGCCCACCCTCTGGGGCCAACGTCCTGACTTTC
>TRBJ1-5|TRBD1|TRBV27|few
CASKGTGGHQPQHF
TGTGCCAGCAAGGGGACAGGGGGCCACCAGCCCCAGCATTTT
>TRBJ1-4|NA|TRBV6-6|few
CATTRGSTLEKLFF
TGTGCCACCACTCGTGGATCCACCCTTGAAAAACTGTTTTTT
>TRBJ1-2|NA|TRBV4-2|NA
CASSQKGLGGYTF
TGTGCCAGCTCCCAAAAAGGTCTCGGGGGCTACACCTTC
>TRBJ2-7|NA|TRBV29-1|NA
CSVRGNYEQYF
TGCAGCGTTAGAGGGAACTACGAGCAGTACTTC
>TRBJ2-5|TRBD2|TRBV7-2|many
CASSLGLAGGRSETQYF
TGTGCCAGCAGCTTAGGGCTAGCGGGGGGTCGGTCAGAGACCCAGTACTTC
>TRBJ2-7|TRBD1|TRBV7-9|few
CASSLGAGQGYEQYF
TGTGCCAGCAGCTTAGGCGCGGGACAGGGGTACGAGCAGTACTTC
>TRBJ2-5|TRBD2|TRBV25-1|NA
CASSEGTSGRDQETQYF
TGTGCCAGCAGTGAAGGGACTAGCGGGAGAGATCAAGAGACCCAGTACTTC
>TRBJ2-3|NA|TRBV25-1|few
CASSRKAGLLNTQYF
TGTGCCAGCAGCAGAAAGGCGGGATTACTCAATACGCAGTATTTT
>TRBJ2-6|NA|TRBV29-1|few
CSVEGGRGISTEAF
TGCAGCGTTGAAGGGGGGAGGGGGATTTCGACTGAAGCTTTC
>TRBJ2-7|NA|TRBV7-9|many
CASSSAGGDSYEQYF
TGTGCCAGCAGCTCTGCCGGGGGAGATTCCTACGAGCAGTACTTC
>TRBJ2-7|TRBD2|TRBV9|many
CASSVGGTSGSYEQYF
TGTGCCAGCAGCGTAGGCGGGACTAGCGGGAGCTACGAGCAGTACTTC
>TRBJ2-2|TRBD2|TRBV20-1|NA
CSALTSGSPTGELFF
TGCAGTGCTCTTACTAGCGGGAGCCCCACCGGGGAGCTGTTTTTT
>TRBJ1-2|NA|TRBV25-1|few
CASSPRDGGHYGYTF
TGTGCCAGCAGTCCCCGGGACGGAGGACACTATGGCTACACCTTC
>TRBJ2-7|TRBD2|TRBV7-3|once
CASSLGGTSGIDEQYF
TGTGCCAGCAGCTTAGGGGGGACTAGCGGGATCGATGAGCAGTACTTC
>TRBJ2-7|NA|TRBV19|few
CASTLSGGPYEQYF
TGTGCCAGTACCCTGAGCGGAGGCCCCTACGAGCAGTACTTC
>TRBJ2-7|NA|TRBV10-1|NA
CASSESGYGRYEQYF
TGCGCCAGCAGTGAGTCGGGGTATGGTCGCTACGAGCAGTACTTC
>TRBJ1-1|NA|TRBV2|many
CASNGGTLNTEAFF
TGTGCCAGCAATGGGGGGACCCTGAACACTGAAGCTTTCTTT